This T cell receptor beta chain was found in a study of cytomegalovirus exposure and HLA in healthy donors. In the PCR, 60 Vbeta and 13 Jbeta primers were used. This table comes from immunoSEQ multiplex PCR, and its TCRdb copy is limited to in-frame clones, with some not included. The table records about 210,000 clones, 82% of them present only once. The V and J ends lost 0 bases and 0 bases respectively, with 7 bases between them. The CDR3 length is 15 residues. Per germline, CDR1 SGHRS and CDR2 YFSETQ. Findings and limits, study-wide: Later on, an analysis tied over 15,000 TCR beta sequences to HLA alleles at 0.05 false discovery rate. Among donors in an Asian-associated ancestry cluster, a later analysis reportedly found fewer N-insertions than the roughly 610-donor mean.

In the case of this clone: Its specificity is unknown.

Sequencing was performed on PBMCs. The sequence was obtained from a man in his forties in good health and CMV-seropositive. This chain connects TRBV5-1 to TRBJ2-1, with D maybe TRBD1 (6 bases). The CDR3 region has the DNA TGCGCCAGCAGCTTGGGGGACATCTCCTACAATGAGCAGTTCTTC. This encodes CASSLGDISYNEQFF. Based on the CDR3 plus reference TRBV5-1 and TRBJ2-1, the full variable domain is KAGVTQTPRYLIKTRGQQVTLSCSPISGHRSVSWYQQTPGQGLQFLFEYFSETQRNKGNFPGRFSGRQFSNSRSEMNVSTLELGDSALYLCASSLGDISYNEQFFGPGTRLTVL.